This TCR beta chain is drawn from a study of TIL therapy for anti-PD-1-resistant metastatic lung cancer. Overall study: Patients had a median age of 54 years (range about 35-80).

The time point is: pre-treatment sample, taken before nivolumab and TIL therapy. V dropped 0 bases and J dropped 3; count of bases not matched to a gene: 1. The CDR3 spans 15 residues. CDR1 and CDR2 (germline): SGHNT, YYREEE (reference sequence). Notes on this clone: What it binds is not known.

The immunoSEQ assay was v3. Only in-frame clones appear in the TCRdb table, and some are missing; sequencing was by immunoSEQ multiplex PCR. The sample holds about 52,000 clones; 65% to 80% are singletons and the top ten take 4% to 5.5%. Study conclusions and caveats: Infused TIL clonotypes partially replaced the baseline blood repertoire, then decayed over months.

The source of this sequence is a woman aged 25-80 years with non-small cell lung cancer. Sequenced material: blood, taken at baseline. The gene calls are TRBV5-4 and TRBJ2-7; 12 positions agree with TRBD2. CDR3 sequence reads: CASSLETSGSYEQYF. The CDR3, as DNA: TGTGCCAGCAGCTTGGAGACTAGCGGGAGCTACGAGCAGTACTTC. The entire variable domain, with the rest obtained from reference TRBV5-4 and TRBJ2-7, is as follows: ETGVTQSPTHLIKTRGQQVTLRCSSQSGHNTVSWYQQALGQGPQFIFQYYREEENGRGNFPPRFSGLQFPNYSSELNVNALELDDSALYLCASSLETSGSYEQYFGPGTRLTVT.